This T cell receptor (beta chain) was found in a study of shared clonotypes between healthy human individuals (dated by TCRdb to between 2020 and 2021). Describing the broader study: The cohort included a few men and two women between 18 and 49 years of age. Between about 0.8 and 9.5 billion PBMCs per donor were obtained by leukapheresis. For each donor, CD4 naive and CD4 memory were each run on three plates, CD8 naive on two plates, and CD8 memory on one plate. To increase sequencing depth and limit assay-specific biases, different laboratories used diverse techniques to prepare libraries and sequence TCR repertoires. The study deeply sequenced blood TCR repertoires of five healthy adults to estimate repertoire size and the extent of clonotype sharing between individuals. What the study reported, not specific to this receptor: Because the study included only a small number of donors, the genetic and exposure-history diversity represented was limited. Sharing across a few donors was observed for 4.5% to 6.5% of naive CD4, under 4% of naive CD8, roughly 2.4% of memory CD4, and less than 0.45% of memory CD8 clonotypes. Rarefaction of sorted-subset datasets indicated incomplete sequencing despite the large sequencing depth. Sampling was restricted to blood, and TCR repertoires in tissue are likely to differ from TCR repertoires in blood. Pairwise subsampling indicated that sequencing depth was expected to affect the degree of clonotype sharing among donors. Clonotypes shared by all four sorted-subset donors showed higher generation probabilities than non-shared clonotypes. Larger estimated clonotype richness was generally found for naive subsets than for memory subsets.

The donors were healthy, HIV-negative adults who had no recently reported acute infections or vaccinations. Only Caucasian adults living in Nashville, Tennessee, USA were represented among the donors. CD4+ T cells were enriched through magnetic negative selection, after which naive cells were positively selected on CD45RA and the remaining negative fraction served as the memory subset. After blood collection by leukapheresis, PBMCs were isolated using Ficoll-Histopaque density gradient centrifugation and then cryopreserved in the vapor phase of liquid nitrogen. Analytical flow cytometry was used to check the purity and quantity of every magnetically sorted T cell population. Genomic DNA was isolated from each sorted fraction and quantified by UV absorbance on a Nanodrop 2000c. As regards this clone: Its antigen is not yet known. Base qualities were left out, and no much larger clone turns up one base away.

TCR CDR3 regions were amplified from genomic DNA by multiplex PCR using the deep immunoSEQ assay. Extracted genomic DNA from each cell subset was spread evenly across all wells of several immunoSEQ 96-well plates, with each plate serving as a replicate. For sorted subsets, around 200 ng genomic DNA, equal to approximately 30,000 T cell genomes, was loaded into each replicate PCR. Purified libraries were quantified with a Qubit 3.0 fluorometer, sized on a Bioanalyzer 2100, and re-quantified with the KAPA Library Quantification kit. A separate single-read 150-cycle Illumina NextSeq 550 flow cell was used to sequence each immunoSEQ 96-well plate. As for how the authors treated the data: Because the immunoSEQ output held only junctional sequences and lacked quality scores, the filtering could not match the filtering applied to full-length reads. To assign V/J genes and CDR3, sequences were annotated using PyIR, a Python wrapper for IgBLAST v1.9, with IMGT germline references. Reads were filtered out if the reads had weak V/J assignments (E-value above 1e-6), no CDR3, stop codons, out-of-frame junctions, or ambiguous translated residues. V3J clonotypes were defined by identical inferred V gene, J gene, and CDR3 amino acid sequence. To compute the percentage overlap between repertoires, the number of shared unique clonotypes was divided by the size of the smaller repertoire. Richness of each repertoire was evaluated using RTK rarefaction, the Chao1 estimator, and Recon v2.1 estimates of unobserved clonotypes. For all TCRbeta clonotypes obtained by the gDNA method from a few donors, generation probabilities were computed with OLGA. Here the immuneACCESS table is served through TCRdb, limited to in-frame sequences with V and J called. Missing clones are a known gap in these copies; in checked studies unresolved V genes cover under half, and the rest lacks a known reason. V and J calls and clone size come straight from that table; D and trimming were deduced from the DNA. This sample holds about 2 million clones; 90% to 95% were observed only once. Together, the top ten hold 0.13% of the sample.

CDR1 is given as MNHNY and CDR2 as SVGAGI, both from the germline V gene (reference sequence). The CDR3 measures 14 amino acids from cysteine to phenylalanine. Solely the CDR3 DNA is kept, with 42 bases framed from the first base. Clipping removes 8 bases from V and 1 base from J, with 5 as the unmatched junction base count. The V and J segments used are TRBV6-6 and TRBJ2-7; 10 bases in the junction line up with TRBD2. The sample taken for sequencing was naive CD4+ T cells sorted from blood. The sample's cell subset or site, from its label and the paper: CD45RA+ positively selected. The receptor's source is a man aged 18 to 35 in good health. The sequenced DNA: TGTGCCAGCCTCAAGCGGGAGGGATCCTACGAGCAGTACTTC. Translated, it gives CASLKREGSYEQYF.